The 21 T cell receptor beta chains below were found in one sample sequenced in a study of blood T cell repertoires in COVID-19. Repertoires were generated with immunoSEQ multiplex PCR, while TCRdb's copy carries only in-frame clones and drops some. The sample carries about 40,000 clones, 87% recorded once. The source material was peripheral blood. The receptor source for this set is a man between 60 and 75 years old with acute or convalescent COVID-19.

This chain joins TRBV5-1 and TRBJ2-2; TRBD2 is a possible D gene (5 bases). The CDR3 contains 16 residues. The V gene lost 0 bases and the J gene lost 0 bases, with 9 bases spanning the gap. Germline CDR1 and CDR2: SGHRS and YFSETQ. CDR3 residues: CASSLDMRANTGELFF. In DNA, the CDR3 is TGCGCCAGCAGCTTGGATATGCGGGCGAACACCGGGGAGCTGTTTTTT. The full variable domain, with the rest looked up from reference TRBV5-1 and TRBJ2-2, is KAGVTQTPRYLIKTRGQQVTLSCSPISGHRSVSWYQQTPGQGLQFLFEYFSETQRNKGNFPGRFSGRQFSNSRSEMNVSTLELGDSALYLCASSLDMRANTGELFFGEGSRLTVL.

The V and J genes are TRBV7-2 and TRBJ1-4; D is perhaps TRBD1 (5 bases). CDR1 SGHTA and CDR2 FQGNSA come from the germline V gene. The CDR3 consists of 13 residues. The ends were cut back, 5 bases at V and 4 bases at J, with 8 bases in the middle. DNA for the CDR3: TGTGCCAGCAGCAGCAGGGATAATGAAAAACTGTTTTTT. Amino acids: CASSSRDNEKLFF.

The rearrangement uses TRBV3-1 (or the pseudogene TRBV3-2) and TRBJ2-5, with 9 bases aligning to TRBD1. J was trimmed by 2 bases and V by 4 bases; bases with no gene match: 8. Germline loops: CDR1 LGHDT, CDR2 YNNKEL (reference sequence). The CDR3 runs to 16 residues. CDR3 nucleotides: TGTGCCAGCAGCCGGGGACAGGGAACACTACAAGAGACCCAGTACTTC. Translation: CASSRGQGTLQETQYF.

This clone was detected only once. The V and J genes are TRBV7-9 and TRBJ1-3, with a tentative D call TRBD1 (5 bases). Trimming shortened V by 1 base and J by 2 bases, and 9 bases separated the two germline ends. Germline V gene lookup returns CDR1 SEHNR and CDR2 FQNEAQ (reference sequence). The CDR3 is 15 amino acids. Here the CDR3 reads CASSLGTSTGNTIYF. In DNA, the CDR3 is TGTGCCAGCAGCTTAGGGACAAGCACTGGAAACACCATATATTTT.

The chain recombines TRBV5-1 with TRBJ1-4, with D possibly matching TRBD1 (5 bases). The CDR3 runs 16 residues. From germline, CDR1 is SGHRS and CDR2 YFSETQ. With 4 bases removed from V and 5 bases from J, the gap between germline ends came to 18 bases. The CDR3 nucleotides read TGCGCCAGCAGCGCCGCCCCCAGGGATACGAATGAAAAACTGTTTTTT. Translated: CASSAAPRDTNEKLFF.

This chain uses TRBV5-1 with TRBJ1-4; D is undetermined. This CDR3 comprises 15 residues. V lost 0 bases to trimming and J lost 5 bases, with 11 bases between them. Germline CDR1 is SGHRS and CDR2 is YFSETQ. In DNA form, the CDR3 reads TGCGCCAGCAGCTTGGCGGAGGGTTTAAATGAAAAACTGTTTTTT. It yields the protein CASSLAEGLNEKLFF. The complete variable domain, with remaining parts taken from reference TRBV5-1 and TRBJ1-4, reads KAGVTQTPRYLIKTRGQQVTLSCSPISGHRSVSWYQQTPGQGLQFLFEYFSETQRNKGNFPGRFSGRQFSNSRSEMNVSTLELGDSALYLCASSLAEGLNEKLFFGSGTQLSVL.

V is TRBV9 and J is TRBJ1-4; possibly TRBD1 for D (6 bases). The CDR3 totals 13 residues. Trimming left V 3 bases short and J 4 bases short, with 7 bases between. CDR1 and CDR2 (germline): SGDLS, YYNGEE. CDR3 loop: CASSDRDNEKLFF. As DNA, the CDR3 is TGTGCCAGCAGCGACAGGGATAATGAAAAACTGTTTTTT.

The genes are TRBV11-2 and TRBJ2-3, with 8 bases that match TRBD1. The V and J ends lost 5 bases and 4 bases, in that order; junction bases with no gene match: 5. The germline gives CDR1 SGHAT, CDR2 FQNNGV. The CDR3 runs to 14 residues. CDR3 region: CASSLYRGSDTQYF. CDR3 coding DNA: TGTGCCAGCAGCCTTTACAGGGGGTCAGATACGCAGTATTTT.

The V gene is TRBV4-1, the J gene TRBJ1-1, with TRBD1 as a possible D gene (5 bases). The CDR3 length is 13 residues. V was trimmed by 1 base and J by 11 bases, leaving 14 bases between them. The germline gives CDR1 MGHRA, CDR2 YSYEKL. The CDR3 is CASSQVDGARAFF. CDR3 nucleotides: TGCGCCAGCAGCCAAGTCGATGGGGCGCGGGCTTTCTTT.

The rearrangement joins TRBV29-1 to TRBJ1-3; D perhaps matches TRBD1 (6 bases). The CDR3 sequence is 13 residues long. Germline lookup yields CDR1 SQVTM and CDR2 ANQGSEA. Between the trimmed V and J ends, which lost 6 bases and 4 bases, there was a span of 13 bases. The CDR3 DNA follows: TGCAGCGTCGAACAGGGTACAGGAAACACCATATATTTT. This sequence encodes CSVEQGTGNTIYF.

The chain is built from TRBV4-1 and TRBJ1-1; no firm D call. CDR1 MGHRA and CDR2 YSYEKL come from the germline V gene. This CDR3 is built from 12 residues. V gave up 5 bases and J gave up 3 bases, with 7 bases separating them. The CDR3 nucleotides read TGCGCCAGCAGCGGCCAGTACACTGAAGCTTTCTTT. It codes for CASSGQYTEAFF.

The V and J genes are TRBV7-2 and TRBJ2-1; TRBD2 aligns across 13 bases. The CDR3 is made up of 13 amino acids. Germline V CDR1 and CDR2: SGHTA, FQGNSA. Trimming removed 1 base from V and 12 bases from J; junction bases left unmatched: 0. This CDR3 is CASSLGLAGGQFF. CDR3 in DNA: TGTGCCAGCAGCTTAGGACTAGCGGGAGGGCAGTTCTTC. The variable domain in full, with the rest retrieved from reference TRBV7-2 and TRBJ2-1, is GAGVSQSPSNKVTEKGKDVELRCDPISGHTALYWYRQSLGQGLEFLIYFQGNSAPDKSGLPSDRFSAERTGGSVSTLTIQRTQQEDSAVYLCASSLGLAGGQFFGPGTRLTVL.

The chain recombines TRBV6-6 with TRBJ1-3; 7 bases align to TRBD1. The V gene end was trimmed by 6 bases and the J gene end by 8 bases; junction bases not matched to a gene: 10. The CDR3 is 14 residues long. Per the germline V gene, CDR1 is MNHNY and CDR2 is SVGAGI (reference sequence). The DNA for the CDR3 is TGTGCCAGCAGATACGGGACAGAGGCCCACACCATATATTTT. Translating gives CASRYGTEAHTIYF.

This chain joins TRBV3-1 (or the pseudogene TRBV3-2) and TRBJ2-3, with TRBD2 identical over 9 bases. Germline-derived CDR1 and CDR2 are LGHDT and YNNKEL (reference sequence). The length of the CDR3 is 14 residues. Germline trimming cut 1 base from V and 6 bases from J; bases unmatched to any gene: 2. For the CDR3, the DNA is TGTGCCAGCAGCCAAGGGACTAGCGCGGATACGCAGTATTTT. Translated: CASSQGTSADTQYF.

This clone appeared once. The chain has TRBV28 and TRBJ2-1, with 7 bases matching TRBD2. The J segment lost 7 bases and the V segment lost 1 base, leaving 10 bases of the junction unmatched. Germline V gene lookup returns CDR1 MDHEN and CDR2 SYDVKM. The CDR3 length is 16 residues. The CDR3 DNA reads TGTGCCAGCAGTTTATTCCAAAGACTAGCAGGGAATGAGCAGTTCTTC. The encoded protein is CASSLFQRLAGNEQFF.

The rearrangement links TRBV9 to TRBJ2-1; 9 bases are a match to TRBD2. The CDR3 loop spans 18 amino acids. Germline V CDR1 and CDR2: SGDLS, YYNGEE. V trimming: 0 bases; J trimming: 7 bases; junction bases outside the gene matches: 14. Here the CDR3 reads CASSVAREEAGGRNEQFF. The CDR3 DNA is TGTGCCAGCAGCGTAGCACGGGAAGAAGCGGGAGGTCGTAATGAGCAGTTCTTC.

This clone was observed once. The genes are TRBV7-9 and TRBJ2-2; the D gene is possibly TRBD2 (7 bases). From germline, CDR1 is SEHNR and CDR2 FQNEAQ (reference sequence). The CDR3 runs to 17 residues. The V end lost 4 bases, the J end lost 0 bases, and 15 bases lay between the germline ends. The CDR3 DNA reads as TGTGCCAGCAGCTCCAAGGCGGGGGCTGCGAACACCGGGGAGCTGTTTTTT. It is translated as CASSSKAGAANTGELFF.

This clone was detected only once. This CDR3 is CASSQFDRINQPQHF. The CDR3 bases are TGCGCCAGCAGCCAATTTGACAGGATCAATCAGCCCCAGCATTTT. This sequence joins TRBV4-1 and TRBJ1-5; weak D call: TRBD1 (6 bases). The CDR3 is 15 residues long. V was pared by 2 bases and J by 3 bases, with 11 bases between. Germline CDR1 is MGHRA and CDR2 is YSYEKL.

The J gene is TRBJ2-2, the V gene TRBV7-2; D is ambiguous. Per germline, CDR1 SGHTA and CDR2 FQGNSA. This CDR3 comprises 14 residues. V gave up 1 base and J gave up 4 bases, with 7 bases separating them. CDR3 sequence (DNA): TGTGCCAGCAGCTTAGTACTTGTCACCGGGGAGCTGTTTTTT. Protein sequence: CASSLVLVTGELFF.

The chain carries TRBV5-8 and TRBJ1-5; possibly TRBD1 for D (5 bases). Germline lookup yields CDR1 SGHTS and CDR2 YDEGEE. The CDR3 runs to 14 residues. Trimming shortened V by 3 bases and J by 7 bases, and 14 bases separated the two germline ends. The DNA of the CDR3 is TGTGCCAGCAGCTGGGGGGGGGTACGGCAGCCCCAGCATTTT. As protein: CASSWGGVRQPQHF.

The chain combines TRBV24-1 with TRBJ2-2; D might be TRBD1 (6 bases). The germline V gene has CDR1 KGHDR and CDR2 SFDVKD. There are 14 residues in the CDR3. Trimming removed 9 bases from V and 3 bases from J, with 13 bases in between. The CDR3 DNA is TGTGCCACCGATACAGGGATGGACACCGGGGAGCTGTTTTTT. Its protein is CATDTGMDTGELFF.